These 20 T cell receptor beta chains were all obtained from the same sample, sequenced in a study of beta chain features in type 1 diabetes. These receptors have no known antigen. As every portion of the isolated RNA was reverse transcribed, the sequencing read expressed TCRB transcripts. Assay: immunoSEQ multiplex PCR; the TCRdb copy retains only in-frame clones and omits some. The table has approximately 360,000 clones, 10% to 15% seen once; the top ten hold 0.0085% to 0.012%. Whole-study results and caveats: A moderate, significant TCRB CDR3 shortening appeared in type 1 diabetes across four CD4+ subsets.

Sequences were obtained from naive CD4+ T cells from blood. The receptor source for this set is a woman younger than 30 with type 1 diabetes.

The DNA for the CDR3 is TGTGCCAGCAGCTGGCGGTCGGGGACAGGGGATACCTACGAGCAGTACTTC. The encoded protein is CASSWRSGTGDTYEQYF. This sequence joins TRBV7-2 and TRBJ2-7, with 10 positions matching TRBD1. J lost 2 bases, V lost 4 bases, and 11 bases had no gene match. The CDR3 sequence is 17 residues long. CDR1 SGHTA and CDR2 FQGNSA come from the germline V gene.

The chain uses TRBV7-8 and TRBJ1-6, with 8 bases aligning to TRBD1. The CDR3 contains 14 residues. The J segment lost 8 bases and the V segment lost 2 bases, leaving 2 bases of the junction unmatched. CDR1 and CDR2 (germline): SGHVS, FQNEAQ. The CDR3 spells CASSLLTGDSPLHF. CDR3 in DNA: TGTGCCAGCAGCTTATTGACAGGGGATTCACCCCTCCACTTT.

This clone was observed a handful of times. Other DNA variants within this sample encode the same CDR3. This rearrangement joins TRBV5-1 to TRBJ2-5, with D possibly TRBD2 on 5 matching bases. The CDR3 has 13 amino acids. From germline, CDR1 is SGHRS and CDR2 YFSETQ. The V gene lost 0 bases and the J gene lost 5 bases, with 8 bases spanning the gap. CDR3 bases: TGCGCCAGCAGCTTGGAGAGGGCGGAGACCCAGTACTTC. This translates into CASSLERAETQYF. Together with reference TRBV5-1 and TRBJ2-5, the CDR3 gives the full variable domain: KAGVTQTPRYLIKTRGQQVTLSCSPISGHRSVSWYQQTPGQGLQFLFEYFSETQRNKGNFPGRFSGRQFSNSRSEMNVSTLELGDSALYLCASSLERAETQYFGPGTRLLVL.

The chain is built from TRBV19 and TRBJ1-5, with 7 bases fitting TRBD1. The junction had 5 bases not matched to a gene; V was cut back by 7 bases and J by 5 bases. The germline gives CDR1 LNHDA, CDR2 SQIVND (reference sequence). The CDR3 sequence is 13 residues long. The CDR3 region is CASKDRVDQPQHF. CDR3 bases: TGTGCCAGTAAAGACAGGGTCGATCAGCCCCAGCATTTT.

A few counts support this clone. The gene calls are TRBV28 and TRBJ2-7; possible D gene TRBD1, 6 bases. This CDR3 contains 13 residues. Germline values: CDR1 MDHEN, CDR2 SYDVKM. Deletions cut 1 base from V and 6 bases from J, with 10 bases between. CDR3 loop: CASSLYREPEQYF. The CDR3 nucleotides read TGTGCCAGCAGTTTATACAGGGAACCCGAGCAGTACTTC.

This clone has only a few counts. The chain combines TRBV5-1 with TRBJ2-2; D might be TRBD2 (5 bases). Trimming took off 4 bases at V and 2 bases at J, with 9 bases between the two ends. The germline V gene has CDR1 SGHRS and CDR2 YFSETQ. The CDR3 covers 14 residues. CDR3 sequence: CASSHGENTGELFF. The CDR3 nucleotides read TGCGCCAGCAGCCACGGGGAAAACACCGGGGAGCTGTTTTTT.

V and J are TRBV7-8 and TRBJ2-5; 14 positions agree with TRBD2. The CDR3 totals 14 residues. Germline CDR1 SGHVS, CDR2 FQNEAQ. The ends lost 5 bases at V and 7 bases at J; junction bases unmatched: 3. The CDR3 spells CASSPGTSGGTQYF. CDR3 DNA: TGTGCCAGCAGCCCCGGGACTAGCGGGGGGACCCAGTACTTC. Together with reference TRBV7-8 and TRBJ2-5, the CDR3 gives the full variable domain: GAGVSQSPRYKVAKRGQDVALRCDPISGHVSLFWYQQALGQGPEFLTYFQNEAQLDKSGLPSDRFFAERPEGSVSTLKIQRTQQEDSAVYLCASSPGTSGGTQYFGPGTRLLVL.

J is TRBJ1-6 and V is TRBV23-1, with 7 nucleotides matching TRBD1. TRBV23-1 is an ORF, with its function uncertain. The V gene end was trimmed by 6 bases and the J gene end by 7 bases; junction bases not matched to a gene: 15. The CDR3 consists of 17 residues. The DNA of the CDR3 is TGCGCCAGCAGCCAAGTAGGGAGGACAGGCGCCAATTCACCCCTCCACTTT. Protein product: CASSQVGRTGANSPLHF.

In this sample, this clone turned up a few times. The CDR3 nucleotides are TGTGCCAGCAGCCCTCAGACTAGCGGGGGAGCCAGGGATACGCAGTATTTT. It encodes CASSPQTSGGARDTQYF. The V and J genes are TRBV9 and TRBJ2-3; 12 nucleotides align to TRBD2. V was clipped by 4 bases and J by 6 bases; unmatched bases: 12. The V gene's germline CDR1 is SGDLS and CDR2 YYNGEE. CDR3 length equals 17 residues. The full variable domain, in which reference TRBV9 and TRBJ2-3 provide the parts outside the CDR3, is DSGVTQTPKHLITATGQRVTLRCSPRSGDLSVYWYQQSLDQGLQFLIQYYNGEERAKGNILERFSAQQFPDLHSELNLSSLELGDSALYFCASSPQTSGGARDTQYFGPGTRLTVL.

This clone was seen only a few times. The chain combines TRBV6-5 with TRBJ2-2, with 8 bases identical to TRBD2. This CDR3 spans 15 amino acids. Trimming at V came to 6 bases and at J to 3 bases, leaving 6 bases not matched to a gene. The germline V gene encodes CDR1 MNHEY and CDR2 SVGAGI. The chain's CDR3 is CASRPGTRDTGELFF. DNA of the CDR3: TGTGCCAGCAGACCAGGGACTAGAGACACCGGGGAGCTGTTTTTT.

Notes on this clone: The sample holds other DNA sequences that translate to the same CDR3. The V and J genes are TRBV7-2 and TRBJ2-7; D remains ambiguous. The CDR3 consists of 11 residues. CDR1 and CDR2 (germline): SGHTA, FQGNSA. Trimming took 4 bases from V and 3 from J, leaving 4 bases between them. CDR3 sequence: CASSSFYEQYF. The DNA for the CDR3 is TGTGCCAGCAGCTCCTTCTACGAGCAGTACTTC.

J is TRBJ2-3 and V is TRBV28; TRBD1 is a possible D gene (6 bases). The V end was cut by 4 bases, the J end by 5 bases, with 16 bases between. The CDR3 has 15 residues. Germline CDR1 MDHEN, CDR2 SYDVKM. The CDR3 region has the DNA TGTGCCAGCAGTTGGAGTTCAGGGGTTGAAGATACGCAGTATTTT. It specifies CASSWSSGVEDTQYF.

This clone was observed a few times. The chain couples TRBV12-5 to TRBJ2-3, with D perhaps TRBD2 (5 bases). The CDR3 has 15 amino acids. Germline values: CDR1 LGHNT, CDR2 FRNRAP. Trimming cost V 5 bases and J 0 bases, with 12 bases left between them. DNA of the CDR3: TGTGCTAGTGGTCCAGGCGGGCAGAGCACAGATACGCAGTATTTT. This codes for CASGPGGQSTDTQYF.

This clone has only a few counts. V gene TRBV15 combines with J gene TRBJ1-4; 10 positions match TRBD1. This CDR3 region has 17 residues. V lost 3 bases to trimming and J lost 0 bases; unmatched junction nucleotides: 4. Germline V lookup: CDR1 LNHNV, CDR2 YYDKDF (reference sequence). The CDR3 reads CATSSGTGAATNEKLFF. The CDR3 region has the DNA TGTGCCACCAGCAGTGGGACAGGGGCCGCAACTAATGAAAAACTGTTTTTT. The entire variable domain, with the rest obtained from reference TRBV15 and TRBJ1-4, is as follows: DAMVIQNPRYQVTQFGKPVTLSCSQTLNHNVMYWYQQKSSQAPKLLFHYYDKDFNNEADTPDNFQSRRPNTSFCFLDIRSPGLGDTAMYLCATSSGTGAATNEKLFFGSGTQLSVL.

This clone was counted between two and nine times. The chain recombines TRBV4-1 with TRBJ2-1; perhaps TRBD1 as D (6 bases). CDR1 MGHRA and CDR2 YSYEKL come from the germline V gene. Trimming stripped 0 bases from V and 9 bases from J, with 9 bases between. This CDR3 region has 13 residues. Written as DNA, the CDR3 is TGCGCCAGCAGCCAAGAAGGCAGGGGTGAGCAGTTCTTC. The encoded protein is CASSQEGRGEQFF.

The chain has TRBV29-1 and TRBJ1-1; tentatively, D is TRBD1 (6 bases). Germline assignment: CDR1 SQVTM and CDR2 ANQGSEA. The CDR3 covers 14 residues. The ends were cut back, 4 bases at V and 1 base at J, with 13 bases in the middle. The CDR3 nucleotides are TGCAGCGTTGTACGACAGGCCCGGAACACTGAAGCTTTCTTT. Translation: CSVVRQARNTEAFF.

Only a few counts were recorded for this clone. The genes are TRBV2 and TRBJ2-7; no definite D call. CDR3 size: 16 residues. Germline lookup yields CDR1 SNHLY and CDR2 FYNNEI. V gave up 4 bases and J gave up 5 bases, with 21 bases separating them. CDR3 sequence: CASSARPAQRVNEQYF. The CDR3 DNA reads TGTGCCAGCAGTGCGCGGCCGGCCCAACGCGTTAACGAGCAGTACTTC.

The rearrangement joins TRBV6-5 to TRBJ2-1, with TRBD2 matching over 15 bases. Germline CDR1 reads MNHEY; CDR2 reads SVGAGI. This CDR3 contains 16 residues. The junction had 7 bases not matched to a gene; V was cut back by 4 bases and J by 9 bases. CDR3 amino acids: CASSSTGLAGGIEQFF. In nucleotides, the CDR3 is TGTGCCAGCAGTTCCACAGGACTAGCGGGAGGGATTGAGCAGTTCTTC.

This clone was found a few times. The V gene is TRBV10-3, the J gene TRBJ2-7; 7 bases match TRBD2. Germline-derived CDR1 and CDR2 are ENHRY and SYGVKD. The V and J ends lost 9 bases and 4 bases, in that order; junction bases with no gene match: 9. This CDR3 comprises 13 residues. This CDR3 reads CAMGGVTQYEQYF. As DNA, the CDR3 is TGTGCCATGGGAGGGGTTACGCAATACGAGCAGTACTTC.

J is TRBJ2-3 and V is TRBV6-5; 9 bases agree with TRBD2. The V and J ends lost 5 bases and 6 bases, in that order; junction bases with no gene match: 6. Germline loops: CDR1 MNHEY, CDR2 SVGAGI. The CDR3 consists of 14 residues. The CDR3 DNA reads as TGTGCCAGCAGTGTAGCGGGGGATCTGGATACGCAGTATTTT. It translates to CASSVAGDLDTQYF.